This T cell receptor (beta chain) emerged from a study of shared clonotypes between healthy human individuals. Study-wide results and limits: Clonotypes that were shared across a handful of donors made up around 5.5% of naive CD4 clonotypes. What rarefaction showed was incomplete sorted-subset sequencing despite large depth.

Losses at the gene ends were 6 bases for V and 8 bases for J; bases not matched to a gene: 10. In germline, CDR1 is WSHSY, CDR2 SAAADI. CDR3 length: 15 residues. The assay was run at deep level. Measured with immunoSEQ multiplex PCR; TCRdb has only the in-frame clones, and not every one. The sample comprises about 680,000 clones, around 73% of which are singletons, and under 2% rests with the top ten. Comments on this clone: What it binds is unknown.

Sequencing input: memory CD4+ T cells sorted from blood. Stated subset: CD45RA-negative fraction. V usage is TRBV10-2 and J usage is TRBJ2-2; 9 nucleotides agree with TRBD1. This TCR was sampled from a woman aged 25 to 39 in good health. The CDR3 sequence is CASSPDRGSAGELFF. The DNA for the CDR3 is TGCGCCAGCAGCCCGGACAGGGGTTCTGCGGGGGAGCTGTTTTTT.